These 10 T cell receptor beta chains were sequenced from one sample in a study of control samples from healthy donors and cancer patients. Assay used: immunoSEQ multiplex PCR; TCRdb lists only in-frame clones, some missing. Of approximately 70,000 clones detected, roughly nine tenths appear once; the ten largest clones hold around 19%. Sequencing used PBMCs. The receptor set was obtained from a man aged 60 to 75 with lung cancer.

The table lists this clone with a count of one. V gene TRBV11-2 combines with J gene TRBJ2-5; tentative D call: TRBD2 (7 bases). The CDR3 length is 15 residues. Germline CDR1 SGHAT, CDR2 FQNNGV. V was trimmed by 1 base and J by 5 bases, leaving 14 bases between them. CDR3 sequence: CASSLGGGALETQYF. CDR3 in DNA: TGTGCCAGCAGCTTAGGTGGGGGGGCCCTCGAGACCCAGTACTTC.

The V call is TRBV5-1, the J call TRBJ2-2, with D perhaps matching TRBD1 (5 bases). The CDR3 runs to 15 residues. Germline-derived CDR1 and CDR2 are SGHRS and YFSETQ. Trimming left V 2 bases short and J 0 bases short, with 8 bases between. CDR3 nucleotides: TGCGCCAGCAGCTTCCTAGGGGCGAACACCGGGGAGCTGTTTTTT. Its protein is CASSFLGANTGELFF.

This clone has just one count. The chain has TRBV13 and TRBJ2-1; D unresolved. Between the trimmed V and J ends, which lost 1 base and 5 bases, there was a span of 15 bases. Germline V lookup: CDR1 PRHDT, CDR2 FYEKMQ (reference sequence). The CDR3 has 16 amino acids. The CDR3 sequence: CASSLEGPNVNNEQFF. DNA of the CDR3: TGTGCCAGCAGCTTAGAAGGCCCGAACGTAAACAATGAGCAGTTCTTC.

CDR3 sequence: CASSLDRGINSNTGELFF. The CDR3 DNA sequence: TGTGCCAGCAGCTTAGACAGGGGAATAAACTCGAACACCGGGGAGCTGTTTTTT. The J gene is TRBJ2-2, the V gene TRBV7-2; 7 bases align to TRBD1. The CDR3 has 18 amino acids. From germline, CDR1 is SGHTA and CDR2 FQGNSA. V lost 1 base, J lost 0 bases, and 8 bases stayed unmatched.

V is TRBV5-6 and J is TRBJ2-7; D is unclear. V lost 1 base and J 3 bases, leaving 5 bases between the germline ends. CDR1 is SGHDT and CDR2 is YYEEEE in the germline V gene. The CDR3 length is 12 residues. The CDR3 reads CASSLLGYEQYF. CDR3 nucleotide sequence: TGTGCCAGCAGCTTGTTGGGCTACGAGCAGTACTTC.

The chain employs TRBV3-1 (or the pseudogene TRBV3-2) and TRBJ1-1, with D possibly being TRBD1 (5 bases). CDR1 and CDR2 from the germline V gene are LGHDT and YNNKEL (reference sequence). The CDR3 loop spans 13 amino acids. Trimming left V 4 bases short and J 3 bases short, with 9 bases between. The CDR3 region has the DNA TGTGCCAGCAGCCGGGGGGATTACACTGAAGCTTTCTTT. Its translation: CASSRGDYTEAFF.

A single count supports this clone. The rearrangement uses TRBV7-2 and TRBJ1-5; D gene uncertain. This CDR3 has 12 amino acids. In germline, CDR1 is SGHTA, CDR2 FQGNSA. V shed 5 bases and J shed 7 bases, with 9 bases lying between them. CDR3: CASSRRDQPQHF. The CDR3 DNA follows: TGTGCCAGCAGCCGAAGAGACCAGCCCCAGCATTTT.

V is TRBV15 and J is TRBJ1-1, with D possibly being TRBD1 (5 bases). The V and J ends lost 8 bases and 4 bases respectively, with 17 bases between them. The germline CDR1 and CDR2 sequences are LNHNV and YYDKDF (reference sequence). The CDR3 has 14 amino acids. The CDR3 spells CATVAGPIGTEAFF. The CDR3 DNA is TGTGCCACCGTGGCGGGGCCAATTGGCACTGAAGCTTTCTTT.

V is TRBV11-3 and J is TRBJ2-5; 7 positions match TRBD2. Looked up from germline, CDR1 is SGHNT and CDR2 is YENEEA. The CDR3 consists of 15 residues. V gave up 5 bases and J gave up 2 bases; unmatched junction bases: 8. The CDR3 here is CASSRGGPPQETQYF. Here the CDR3 DNA reads TGTGCCAGCAGCCGCGGGGGTCCCCCACAAGAGACCCAGTACTTC.

This clone came up once. V usage is TRBV5-4 and J usage is TRBJ2-7, with TRBD1 as a possible D gene (6 bases). The V gene's germline CDR1 is SGHNT and CDR2 YYREEE (reference sequence). Trimming shortened V by 3 bases and J by 3 bases, and 19 bases separated the two germline ends. The CDR3 has 16 amino acids. CDR3 amino acids: CASSSPVQGTFYEQYF. Written as DNA, the CDR3 is TGTGCCAGCAGCTCCCCTGTACAGGGAACCTTCTACGAGCAGTACTTC.